A single sample is the source of the 10 T cell receptor beta chains below, sequenced in a study of cytomegalovirus exposure and HLA in healthy donors. PCR used 60 Vbeta primers and 13 Jbeta primers. The repertoire was sequenced with immunoSEQ multiplex PCR; TCRdb's copy has only in-frame clones and lacks some. The sample has around 190,000 clones; roughly four fifths are singletons. Sequencing input: PBMCs. The receptors were sampled from a young woman in good health and CMV-seropositive.

The chain couples TRBV18 to TRBJ2-1, with D possibly being TRBD2 (7 bases). Germline V gene sequence: CDR1 KGHSH, CDR2 LQKENI. This CDR3 is 13 amino acids long. The V and J ends lost 3 bases and 6 bases respectively, with 9 bases between them. The CDR3, as DNA: TGTGCCAGCTCACCGGGGGGGCCCAATGAGCAGTTCTTC. It yields the protein CASSPGGPNEQFF.

J is TRBJ2-1 and V is TRBV5-1; unclear D gene. The V gene's germline CDR1 is SGHRS and CDR2 YFSETQ. The CDR3 is 15 residues long. V lost 1 base and J lost 3, with 11 bases in between. CDR3 amino acids: CASSLTTTGYNEQFF. The CDR3 coding sequence is TGCGCCAGCAGCTTGACAACTACGGGCTACAATGAGCAGTTCTTC.

V is TRBV2 and J is TRBJ1-6; D possibly corresponds to TRBD1 (5 bases). Trimming stripped 3 bases from V and 6 bases from J, with 12 bases between. Germline CDR1 reads SNHLY; CDR2 reads FYNNEI. The CDR3 runs 15 residues. The CDR3 loop reads CASSDAGRVNSPLHF. The CDR3 region has the DNA TGTGCCAGCAGTGACGCGGGACGGGTTAATTCACCCCTCCACTTT.

The CDR3, as DNA: TGTGCCAGCAGTGAACCGGTGCCCCCCTACGAGCAGTACTTC. Its translation: CASSEPVPPYEQYF. This chain uses TRBV6-1 with TRBJ2-7; D unresolved. Germline CDR1 MNHNS, CDR2 SASEGT. The CDR3 runs 14 residues. Deletions cut 2 bases from V and 2 bases from J, with 10 bases between.

Note on this clone: This same CDR3 is encoded by further DNA sequences in the sample. The chain employs TRBV28 and TRBJ1-1; D is unresolved. The germline V gene encodes CDR1 MDHEN and CDR2 SYDVKM. V was clipped by 0 bases and J by 5 bases, with 7 bases between them. The CDR3 sequence is 13 residues long. CDR3 nucleotides: TGTGCCAGCAGTTTATGGGCGGAAACTGAAGCTTTCTTT. Its protein product is CASSLWAETEAFF.

This chain uses TRBV7-9 with TRBJ2-2; 9 bases are a match to TRBD2. The ends lost 3 bases at V and 2 bases at J; junction bases unmatched: 10. The germline V gene has CDR1 SEHNR and CDR2 FQNEAQ (reference sequence). This CDR3 spans 18 amino acids. CDR3 sequence reads: CASSFPRSGSSNTGELFF. As DNA, the CDR3 is TGTGCCAGCAGCTTCCCCCGTAGCGGGAGTTCTAACACCGGGGAGCTGTTTTTT.

The chain is built from TRBV19 and TRBJ1-5; 9 nucleotides match TRBD1. This CDR3 is built from 16 residues. J gave up 5 bases and V 5 bases, and 10 bases lay outside the gene matches. Germline V CDR1 and CDR2: LNHDA, SQIVND (reference sequence). Here the CDR3 reads CASSRRGQGADQPQHF. In nucleotides, the CDR3 is TGTGCCAGTAGTCGCCGGGGACAGGGCGCGGATCAGCCCCAGCATTTT.

The V and J genes are TRBV5-4 and TRBJ1-3, with D maybe TRBD1 (6 bases). The germline V and J ends were trimmed by 4 bases and 10 bases, with 24 bases remaining between them. This CDR3 has 16 residues. Germline CDR1 SGHNT, CDR2 YYREEE (reference sequence). In nucleotides, the CDR3 is TGTGCCAGCAGCCTCGAAGGGGGAGGGCTGGGCCGGACCATATATTTT. Residues: CASSLEGGGLGRTIYF. Looking up the rest from reference TRBV5-4 and TRBJ1-3 gives the full variable domain: ETGVTQSPTHLIKTRGQQVTLRCSSQSGHNTVSWYQQALGQGPQFIFQYYREEENGRGNFPPRFSGLQFPNYSSELNVNALELDDSALYLCASSLEGGGLGRTIYFGEGSWLTVV.

The chain links TRBV27 to TRBJ2-7; TRBD2 is a possible D gene (6 bases). The CDR3 is made up of 17 amino acids. The V and J ends lost 5 bases and 5 bases respectively, with 25 bases between them. CDR1 MNHEY and CDR2 SMNVEV come from the germline V gene (reference sequence). The CDR3 DNA reads as TGTGCCAGCAGTCCCCGTTGGGGTGGAGGGGTAGACGACGAGCAGTACTTC. Its translation is CASSPRWGGGVDDEQYF.

The chain couples TRBV10-2 to TRBJ2-7; 12 bases fit TRBD2. The CDR3 covers 14 residues. V dropped 5 bases and J dropped 7; count of bases not matched to a gene: 6. CDR1 is WSHSY and CDR2 is SAAADI in the germline V gene. The CDR3 nucleotides are TGCGCCAGCAGTCGGACTAGCGGGATGGGGGAGCAGTACTTC. Its protein is CASSRTSGMGEQYF.